This T cell receptor (beta chain) was found in a study of T cell changes during pregnancy in multiple sclerosis. Sequenced by immunoSEQ multiplex PCR; TCRdb stores in-frame clones only, minus some. The sample records about 39,000 clones, roughly 88% being singletons. The sequencing used CD8+ T cells from peripheral blood mononuclear cells, collected in the first trimester of pregnancy. The receptor's source is a female donor with multiple sclerosis, enrolled in a pregnancy study.

The DNA of the CDR3 is TGTGCCAGCAGCCTGACAGGGGGCGATTCACCCCTCCACTTT. This codes for CASSLTGGDSPLHF. V is TRBV7-6 and J is TRBJ1-6, with 10 bases identical to TRBD1. Germline V gene sequence: CDR1 SGHVS, CDR2 FNYEAQ. This CDR3 contains 14 residues. The junction had 3 bases not matched to a gene; V was cut back by 5 bases and J by 8 bases. Supplemented by reference TRBV7-6 and TRBJ1-6, the full variable domain reads GAGVSQSPRYKVTKRGQDVALRCDPISGHVSLYWYRQALGQGPEFLTYFNYEAQQDKSGLPNDRFSAERPEGSISTLTIQRTEQRDSAMYRCASSLTGGDSPLHFGNGTRLTVT.